This T cell receptor beta chain appears in the sequencing data of a study of STAT5B mutations in CD4+ large granular lymphocyte leukemia. Repertoires were generated with immunoSEQ multiplex PCR, while TCRdb's copy carries only in-frame clones and drops some. The sample yields some 45,000 clones, 80% to 90% seen once. Material for sequencing was CD4+ T cells from blood buffy coats. The sequence was obtained from a human donor in good health.

The DNA for the CDR3 is TGTGCCAGCAACCCTCGGGCGGGACTAGCCCTTACCGGGGAGCTGTTTTTT. Translated: CASNPRAGLALTGELFF. This chain links TRBV28 with TRBJ2-2; 9 bases align to TRBD2. V was pared by 7 bases and J by 5 bases, with 14 bases of the junction left unmatched. The CDR3 spans 17 residues. The germline gives CDR1 MDHEN, CDR2 SYDVKM.